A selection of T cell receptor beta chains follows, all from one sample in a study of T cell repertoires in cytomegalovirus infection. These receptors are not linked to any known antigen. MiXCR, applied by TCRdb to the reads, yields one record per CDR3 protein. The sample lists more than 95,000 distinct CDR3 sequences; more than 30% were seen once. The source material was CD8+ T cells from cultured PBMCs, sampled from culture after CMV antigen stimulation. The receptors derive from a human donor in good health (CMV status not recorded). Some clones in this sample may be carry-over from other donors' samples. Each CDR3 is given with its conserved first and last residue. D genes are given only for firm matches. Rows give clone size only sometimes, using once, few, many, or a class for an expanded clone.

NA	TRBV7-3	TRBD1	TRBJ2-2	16	CASSPRDRGNTGELFF	TGTGCCAGCAGCCCGCGGGACAGGGGGAACACCGGGGAGCTGTTTTTT
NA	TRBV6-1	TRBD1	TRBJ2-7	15	CASNGIGTVAYEQYF	TGTGCCAGCAATGGGATCGGGACAGTTGCCTACGAGCAGTACTTC
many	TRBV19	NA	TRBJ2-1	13	CASCVTTGNEQFF	TGTGCCAGTTGTGTGACTACTGGGAATGAGCAGTTCTTC
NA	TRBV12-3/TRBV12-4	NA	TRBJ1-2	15	CASSPRTTVNYGYTF	TGTGCCAGCAGTCCGAGGACGACTGTTAACTATGGCTACACCTTC
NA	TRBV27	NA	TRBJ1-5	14	CASSLLPGNQPQHF	TGTGCCAGCAGTTTACTACCGGGCAATCAGCCCCAGCATTTT
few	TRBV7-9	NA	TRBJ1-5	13	CASSLGLGQPQHF	TGTGCCAGCAGCTTAGGTTTGGGTCAGCCCCAGCATTTT
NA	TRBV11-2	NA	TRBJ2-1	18	CASSLAERVVPSYNEQFF	TGTGCCAGCAGCTTAGCCGAGCGGGTAGTGCCCTCCTACAATGAGCAGTTCTTC
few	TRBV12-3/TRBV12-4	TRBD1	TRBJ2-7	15	CASSKPGQGFHEQYF	TGTGCCAGCAGTAAGCCGGGACAGGGCTTCCACGAGCAGTACTTC
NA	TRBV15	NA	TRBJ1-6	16	CATSRARQGRDSPLHF	TGTGCCACCAGCAGAGCCCGGCAGGGGAGGGATTCACCCCTCCACTTT
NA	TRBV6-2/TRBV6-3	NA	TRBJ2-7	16	CASLYGAGQGFYEQYF	TGTGCCAGCCTCTACGGGGCAGGCCAGGGGTTTTACGAGCAGTACTTC
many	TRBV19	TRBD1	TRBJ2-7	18	CASSIRPTTGGTKNEQYF	TGTGCCAGTAGTATTCGCCCTACTACAGGGGGCACCAAGAACGAGCAGTACTTC
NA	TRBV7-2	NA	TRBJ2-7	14	CASSLAVLFYEQYF	TGTGCCAGCAGCTTAGCGGTCCTTTTCTACGAGCAGTACTTC
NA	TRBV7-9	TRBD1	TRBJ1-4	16	CASSTATRGANEKLFF	TGTGCCAGCAGCACAGCGACCAGGGGGGCTAATGAAAAACTGTTTTTT
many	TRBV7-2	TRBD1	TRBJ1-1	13	CASSLDRGTEAFF	TGTGCCAGCAGCTTAGACAGGGGTACTGAAGCTTTCTTT
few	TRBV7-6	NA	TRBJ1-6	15	CASSLAYGGTTPLHF	TGTGCCAGCAGCTTAGCCTACGGGGGGACGACACCCCTCCACTTT
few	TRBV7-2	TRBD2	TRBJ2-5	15	CASSSRLARLETQYF	TGTGCCAGCAGCTCGAGACTAGCGAGGCTGGAGACCCAGTACTTC
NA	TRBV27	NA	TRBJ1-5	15	CASSSGAVGNQPQHF	TGTGCCAGCAGTTCGGGGGCCGTTGGGAATCAGCCCCAGCATTTT
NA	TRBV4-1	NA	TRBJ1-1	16	CASSQDRYGGNTEAFF	TGCGCCAGCAGCCAAGATCGCTATGGGGGGAACACTGAAGCTTTCTTT
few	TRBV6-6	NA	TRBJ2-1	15	CASSSIYLGENEQFF	TGTGCCAGCAGTTCTATATACCTTGGGGAAAATGAGCAGTTCTTC
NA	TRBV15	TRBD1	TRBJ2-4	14	CATSDRGGKNIQYF	TGTGCCACCAGCGACAGGGGGGGGAAAAACATTCAGTACTTC
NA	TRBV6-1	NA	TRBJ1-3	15	CASSLGPHSGNTIYF	TGTGCCAGCTCACTCGGACCTCACTCTGGAAACACCATATATTTT
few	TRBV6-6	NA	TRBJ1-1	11	CASPSNTEAFF	TGTGCCAGCCCGTCGAACACTGAAGCTTTCTTT
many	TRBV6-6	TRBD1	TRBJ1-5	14	CASSWDRYNQPQHF	TGTGCCAGCAGTTGGGACAGATACAATCAGCCCCAGCATTTT
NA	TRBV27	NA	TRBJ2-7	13	CASSPGTIYEQYF	TGTGCCAGCAGTCCTGGGACGATCTACGAGCAGTACTTC
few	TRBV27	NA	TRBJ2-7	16	CASRGAGRISNYEQYF	TGTGCCAGCCGAGGGGCAGGGCGGATTAGTAACTACGAGCAGTACTTC
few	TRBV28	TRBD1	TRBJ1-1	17	CASNSLGQGATATEAFF	TGTGCCAGCAATTCTTTGGGACAGGGGGCTACCGCCACTGAAGCTTTCTTT
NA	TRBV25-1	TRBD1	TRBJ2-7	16	CASSERDRKTAHEQYF	TGTGCCAGCAGTGAACGGGACAGGAAGACGGCCCACGAGCAGTACTTC
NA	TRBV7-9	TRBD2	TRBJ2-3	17	CASSFQRGGGGTDTQYF	TGTGCCAGCAGCTTCCAGCGGGGGGGCGGGGGCACAGATACGCAGTATTTT
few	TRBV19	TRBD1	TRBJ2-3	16	CASSKPTTGITDTQYF	TGTGCCAGTAGTAAACCGACGACAGGGATCACAGATACGCAGTATTTT
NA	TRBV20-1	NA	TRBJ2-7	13	CSARGTLSYEQYF	TGCAGTGCTAGGGGTACCCTCTCCTACGAGCAGTACTTC
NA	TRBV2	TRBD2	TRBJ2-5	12	CASKGGPETQYF	TGTGCGAGCAAGGGAGGGCCAGAGACCCAGTACTTC
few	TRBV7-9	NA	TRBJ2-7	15	CASTPGRVGAYEQYF	TGTGCCAGCACCCCGGGCAGGGTCGGCGCCTACGAGCAGTACTTC
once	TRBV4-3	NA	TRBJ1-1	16	CASSHPGALLHTEAFF	TGCGCCAGCAGCCACCCGGGGGCCCTTTTGCACACTGAAGCTTTCTTT
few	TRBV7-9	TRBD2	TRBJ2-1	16	CASSPYAGGTYNEQFF	TGTGCCAGCAGCCCTTACGCGGGGGGGACCTACAATGAGCAGTTCTTC
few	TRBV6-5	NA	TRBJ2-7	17	CASSYSASELIGYEQYF	TGTGCCAGCAGTTACTCCGCGTCGGAACTAATCGGCTACGAGCAGTACTTC
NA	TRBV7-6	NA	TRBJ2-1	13	CASSLGGHNEQFF	TGTGCCAGCAGCTTAGGAGGACACAATGAGCAGTTCTTC
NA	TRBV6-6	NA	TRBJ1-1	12	CASSTTVPEAFF	TGTGCCAGCAGTACGACAGTGCCTGAAGCTTTCTTT
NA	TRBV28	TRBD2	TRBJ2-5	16	CASSLEVAGGGETQYF	TGTGCCAGCAGTTTAGAAGTCGCGGGGGGAGGAGAGACCCAGTACTTC
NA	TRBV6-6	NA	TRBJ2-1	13	CASSYEGHNEQFF	TGTGCCAGCAGTTACGAGGGCCACAATGAGCAGTTCTTC
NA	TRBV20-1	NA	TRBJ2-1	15	CSARAPAGSTMRQFF	TGCAGTGCTAGAGCCCCTGCCGGGAGTACAATGAGGCAGTTCTTC
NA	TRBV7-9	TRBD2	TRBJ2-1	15	CASSLIAGVFAEQFF	TGTGCCAGCAGCTTAATAGCGGGGGTTTTTGCCGAGCAGTTCTTC
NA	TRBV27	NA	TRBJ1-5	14	CASSLVTGNQPQHF	TGTGCCAGCAGTTTGGTGACAGGCAATCAACCCCAGCATTTT
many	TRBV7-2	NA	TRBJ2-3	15	CASSFGTIYTDTQYF	TGTGCCAGCAGCTTCGGGACCATCTACACAGATACGCAGTATTTT
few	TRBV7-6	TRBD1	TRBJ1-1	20	CASSLEPEGQGWSVDTEAFF	TGTGCCAGCAGCTTGGAACCCGAAGGACAGGGATGGTCCGTGGACACTGAAGCTTTCTTT
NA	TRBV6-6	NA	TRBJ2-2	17	CASNPRQVGLSTGELFF	TGTGCCAGCAACCCACGACAAGTCGGGCTTAGTACCGGGGAGCTGTTTTTT
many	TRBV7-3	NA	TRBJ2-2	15	CASSSRQRYTGELFF	TGTGCCAGCAGCTCTCGACAGCGATACACCGGGGAGCTGTTTTTT
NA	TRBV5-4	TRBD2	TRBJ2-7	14	CASSLGTSLREQYF	TGTGCCAGCAGCTTGGGGACTAGCCTAAGGGAGCAGTACTTC
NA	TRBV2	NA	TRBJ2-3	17	CASSDGQGLLFGDTQYF	TGTGCCAGCAGTGATGGTCAGGGCTTATTGTTTGGTGATACGCAGTATTTT
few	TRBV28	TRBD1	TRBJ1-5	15	CASSSLDRDTQPQHF	TGTGCCAGCAGTTCACTCGACAGGGATACTCAGCCCCAGCATTTT
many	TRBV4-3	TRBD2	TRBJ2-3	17	CASSQEIWGLDADTQYF	TGCGCCAGCAGCCAAGAAATTTGGGGACTAGATGCCGATACGCAGTATTTT
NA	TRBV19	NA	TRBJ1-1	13	CASAGHLNTEAFF	TGTGCCAGTGCTGGCCATTTGAACACTGAAGCTTTCTTT
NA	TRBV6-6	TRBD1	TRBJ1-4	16	CASSSLTGEKGEKLFF	TGTGCCAGCAGTTCCTTGACAGGGGAAAAGGGAGAAAAACTGTTTTTT
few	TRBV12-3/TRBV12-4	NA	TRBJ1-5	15	CASSSYRNSNQPQHF	TGTGCCAGCAGTAGTTACAGGAATAGCAATCAGCCCCAGCATTTT
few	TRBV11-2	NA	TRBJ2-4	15	CASSLWSLAKNIQYF	TGTGCCAGCAGCTTATGGAGCCTAGCCAAAAACATTCAGTACTTC
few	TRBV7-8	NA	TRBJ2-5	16	CASSLSGTYEGETQYF	TGTGCCAGCAGCTTATCCGGGACCTATGAGGGCGAGACCCAGTACTTC
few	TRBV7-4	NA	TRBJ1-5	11	CASSAIRPQHF	TGTGCCAGCAGCGCCATCAGGCCCCAGCATTTT
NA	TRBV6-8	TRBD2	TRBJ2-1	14	CASSFGGGAYEQFF	TGTGCCAGCAGTTTTGGCGGGGGGGCGTATGAGCAGTTCTTC
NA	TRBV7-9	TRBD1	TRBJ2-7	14	CASSSGTGYWGQYF	TGTGCCAGCAGCTCCGGGACAGGCTATTGGGGGCAGTACTTC
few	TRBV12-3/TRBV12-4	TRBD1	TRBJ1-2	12	CASSATGYGYTF	TGTGCCAGCAGTGCGACAGGGTATGGCTACACCTTC
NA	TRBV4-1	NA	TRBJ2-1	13	CASSQASGNEQFF	TGCGCCAGCAGCCAAGCCAGTGGGAATGAGCAGTTCTTC